Sequencing of this T cell receptor beta chain was carried out in a study of T cells in Graves' hyperthyroidism and ophthalmopathy. The germline gives CDR1 LGHDT, CDR2 YNNKEL (reference sequence). Trimming removed 2 bases at V and 8 bases at J, with 12 bases between. There are 13 residues in the CDR3. Subjects aged 18 to 65 presented with newly diagnosed hyperthyroidism of less than 2 months' duration. The study left out patients who had uncontrolled infection, other autoimmune disease, pregnancy or lactation. Amplification yielded TCR beta CDR3 regions, with RNA transcripts as the source. The HTBI set primed first-round TCR CDR3 RT-PCR. MiXCR, run by TCRdb on the multiplex PCR reads, gives a single entry per CDR3 protein. The sample lists approximately 420,000 distinct CDR3 sequences, 15% occurring once. Study-level results: Ophthalmopathy got predicted by the model a median about 6.5 months before its onset. A model of 13 V-J features distinguished ophthalmopathy from stable hyperthyroidism.

This clonotype occurred a few times. What it recognizes is unknown. The clonotype was recovered from a woman younger than 45 with Graves' hyperthyroidism. The rearrangement links TRBV3-1 to TRBJ1-1; no definite D call. Sample: blood. The CDR3 DNA reads as TGTGCCAGCAGCCAATCGGGAGGCAGAGAAGCTTTCTTT. Its translation is CASSQSGGREAFF.